The T cell receptor beta chain under discussion was sequenced for a study of CD8 T cells in Susac syndrome (dated by TCRdb to the late 2010s). For the wider study: Of the Susac syndrome patients who were sequenced, six had clinically active disease and eight were in clinical remission. At the time of blood withdrawal, Susac syndrome patients were either therapy-naive, taking corticosteroids (with some also receiving IVIg), or on IVIg alone. Repertoire sequencing was used to test whether CD8+ T cell activation and differentiation in Susac syndrome was antigen driven. Summary of the overall study and its limitations: The number of individuals in the TCR sequencing and HLA analysis was acknowledged as relatively small. In patients with Susac syndrome, the CD4+ T cell repertoire showed no detectable clonal expansion.

As for this clonotype: Its antigen target is currently unknown. Base qualities were left out, and no much larger clone turns up one base away.

RNA was extracted with the RNeasy kit and about 0.5 to 1 ug was reverse transcribed using random hexamers. The immunoSEQ multiplex PCR assay, which covers 54 Vbeta and 13 Jbeta segments, was used to amplify TCR beta CDR3 regions. To correct PCR amplification bias, a synthetic template baseline was used for both primer optimization and computational correction. In the original analysis: Reads were annotated to V, D and J genes per IMGT and analyzed with immunoSEQ Analyzer, keeping only productive sequences. To calculate clonality, Shannon entropy was normalized by log2 of the number of productive unique sequences and then subtracted from one. Public and private clones were assessed among the 100 most prevalent clones of each patient and control. Susac-specific clones were defined as absent from healthy and MS cohorts, 800 to 1,200 published viral clones and other ImmuneACCESS disease sequences. TCRdb cleaned the public reads at Q25 with fastp, built clones with MiXCR and kept in-frame beta chains. CDR3 protein duplicates are merged, each entry listing the most common genes and DNA. None of the V and J calls come from the authors' own analysis; TCRdb made them. The sample data list around 200,000 distinct CDR3 sequences, and approximately 95% of these were observed just once. Approximately 0.1% of the sample comes from the top ten.

Peripheral blood CD8+ and CD4+ T cells from healthy donors, Susac syndrome patients and multiple sclerosis patients were profiled by high-throughput TCR beta sequencing. The Susac syndrome patients fulfilled recently defined diagnostic criteria for either definite or probable disease. Bulk CD8+ and CD4+ T cells were purified by magnetic negative isolation, while CD8+ TEMRA cells were enriched using FACS. Blood was collected in EDTA tubes and processed within 24 hours, with PBMCs isolated through density gradient centrifugation. PBMCs destined for TCR sequencing were cryopreserved in liquid nitrogen and later thawed in a 37 °C water bath. Purity of sorted or isolated CD4+, CD8+ and CD8+ TEMRA cells was at least 90%. The TCR comes from a human donor with Susac syndrome. The sample taken for sequencing was CD4+ T cells from PBMCs.

CDR3 reads: CASRFGGASYEQYF. The DNA is as follows: TGTGCCAGCCGTTTCGGCGGGGCCTCCTACGAGCAGTACTTC. The chain joins TRBV6-6 to TRBJ2-7; possibly the D gene is TRBD2, per 6 matching bases. The trim is 8 bases for V and 0 bases for J, with a gap of 14 bases between the germline ends. From the germline V gene (reference sequence), CDR1 is MNHNY and CDR2 is SVGAGI. The CDR3 goes from the cysteine to the phenylalanine over 14 residues. Only CDR3 DNA remains: 42 bases, in frame from the first base.